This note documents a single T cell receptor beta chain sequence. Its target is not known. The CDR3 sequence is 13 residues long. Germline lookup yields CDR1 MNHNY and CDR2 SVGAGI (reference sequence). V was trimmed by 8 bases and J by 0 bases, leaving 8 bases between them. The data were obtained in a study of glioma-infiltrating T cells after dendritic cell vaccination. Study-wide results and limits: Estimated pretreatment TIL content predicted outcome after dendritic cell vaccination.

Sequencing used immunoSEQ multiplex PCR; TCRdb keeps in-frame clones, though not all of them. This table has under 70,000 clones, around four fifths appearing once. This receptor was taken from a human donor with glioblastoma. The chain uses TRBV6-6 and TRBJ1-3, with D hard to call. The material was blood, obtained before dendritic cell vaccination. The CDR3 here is CASAVASGNTIYF. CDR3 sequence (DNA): TGTGCCAGCGCAGTAGCCTCTGGAAACACCATATATTTT.